This passage covers 23 T cell receptor beta chains from one sample sequenced in a study of blood T cells in healthy people across ages. For the second PCR, which ran for about 6 to 12 cycles, a sample-barcoded 5' primer and a J-beta primer mix were used. MiXCR, run by TCRdb on the 5' RACE reads, gives a single entry per CDR3 protein. The sample has 650,000 to 1,000,000 distinct CDR3 sequences; around 45% are singletons. Sample: blood. The receptor set was obtained from an elderly man in good health.

This clonotype has only a few counts. The chain carries TRBV7-2 and TRBJ2-5, with 9 bases that match TRBD2. Germline CDR1 and CDR2: SGHTA and FQGNSA. The CDR3 is 14 residues long. V shed 6 bases, J shed 4 bases, and the junction held 6 bases outside the gene matches. The CDR3 spells CASSQGAGGETQYF. Written as DNA, the CDR3 is TGTGCCAGCAGTCAGGGAGCGGGAGGAGAGACCCAGTACTTC.

There are a few counts of this clonotype. CDR3 coding DNA: TGTGCCAGCTCGCCCATCGTCGGGGGGAGCACAGATACGCAGTATTTT. The encoded protein is CASSPIVGGSTDTQYF. V gene TRBV18 combines with J gene TRBJ2-3, with 7 bases aligning to TRBD2. J lost 0 bases, V lost 6 bases, and 9 bases had no gene match. The CDR3 length is 16 residues. Germline CDR1 is KGHSH and CDR2 is LQKENI.

This chain uses TRBV29-1 with TRBJ2-3, with TRBD1 matching over 7 bases. The CDR3 is made up of 14 amino acids. In germline, CDR1 is SQVTM, CDR2 ANQGSEA. The V segment lost 3 bases and the J segment 4 bases; nucleotides outside the gene matches: 7. CDR3 nucleotides: TGCAGCGTTGAGAGGGGGCGCCGTGCAGATACGCAGTATTTT. As protein: CSVERGRRADTQYF.

The V gene is TRBV28, the J gene TRBJ1-5; tentatively, D is TRBD1 (5 bases). This CDR3 comprises 16 residues. V lost 6 bases and J 3 bases, leaving 18 bases between the germline ends. Looked up from germline, CDR1 is MDHEN and CDR2 is SYDVKM. The CDR3 protein is CASSPISRGNNQPQHF. In nucleotides, the CDR3 is TGTGCCAGCAGCCCTATATCCCGGGGGAACAATCAGCCCCAGCATTTT. The variable domain in full, completed from reference TRBV28 and TRBJ1-5, reads DVKVTQSSRYLVKRTGEKVFLECVQDMDHENMFWYRQDPGLGLRLIYFSYDVKMKEKGDIPEGYSVSREKKERFSLILESASTNQTSMYLCASSPISRGNNQPQHFGDGTRLSIL.

V usage is TRBV3-1 and J usage is TRBJ2-7, with 9 bases identical to TRBD2. Trimming removed 5 bases from V and 3 bases from J; junction bases left unmatched: 8. Germline-derived CDR1 and CDR2 are LGHDT and YNNKEL (reference sequence). The CDR3 is 15 amino acids. CDR3 in amino acids: CASSILAGPYYEQYF. The CDR3 DNA follows: TGTGCCAGCAGCATACTAGCGGGCCCCTACTACGAGCAGTACTTC.

The CDR3 DNA sequence: TGTGCCAGCAGTCCCGGGACTAGCGGGGGGAAACGACCCTCCTACAATGAGCAGTTCTTC. The encoded protein is CASSPGTSGGKRPSYNEQFF. This rearrangement joins TRBV27 to TRBJ2-1; TRBD2 matches 15 bases. This CDR3 region has 20 residues. Germline V gene data show CDR1 as MNHEY and CDR2 as SMNVEV (reference sequence). The V and J ends lost 5 bases and 0 bases, in that order; junction bases with no gene match: 11.

In regard to this clonotype: The junction differs from germline at one of its ends, possibly a read error. The rearrangement links TRBV5-1 to TRBJ1-1; weak D call: TRBD1 (5 bases). The CDR3 spans 16 residues. Germline lookup yields CDR1 SGHRS and CDR2 YFSETQ. CDR3: CTSSGSAGPMNTEAFF. The CDR3 coding sequence is TGCACCAGCAGCGGATCTGCAGGGCCAATGAACACTGAAGCTTTCTTT.

This clonotype was seen a handful of times. The V gene is TRBV3-1, the J gene TRBJ2-5; D gene uncertain. CDR3 size: 15 residues. Trimming took off 1 base at V and 1 base at J, with 10 bases between the two ends. Looked up from germline, CDR1 is LGHDT and CDR2 is YNNKEL (reference sequence). DNA of the CDR3: TGTGCCAGCAGCCAAGTCCCCCCCACCCAAGAGACCCAGTACTTC. It encodes CASSQVPPTQETQYF.

On this clonotype: Given a much more abundant clone one base away, this may be a read error. This chain joins TRBV12-3 or TRBV12-4 and TRBJ1-2; no clear D gene. The CDR3 length is 14 residues. Trimming pared 5 bases from V and 0 bases from J, leaving 10 bases between. The CDR3 loop reads CASSALSANYGYTF. For the CDR3, the DNA is TGTGCCAGCAGTGCTCTTTCAGCTAACTATGGCTACACCTTC.

The chain couples TRBV25-1 to TRBJ2-1, with D maybe TRBD2 (5 bases). This CDR3 comprises 11 residues. The germline V gene has CDR1 MGHDK and CDR2 SYGVNS. V shed 7 bases and J shed 8 bases, with 9 bases lying between them. The CDR3 loop is CASMRAYEQFF. The CDR3, as DNA: TGTGCCAGCATGAGGGCCTATGAGCAGTTCTTC.

The chain has TRBV5-1 and TRBJ2-3; 9 bases are shared with TRBD2. The CDR3 is 17 amino acids. J was trimmed by 5 bases and V by 4 bases; bases with no gene match: 14. The germline V gene has CDR1 SGHRS and CDR2 YFSETQ. The CDR3 sequence is CASSMEARLAEIDTQYF. As DNA, the CDR3 is TGCGCCAGCAGCATGGAGGCCAGACTAGCGGAGATAGATACGCAGTATTTT.

The rearrangement joins TRBV12-3 or TRBV12-4 to TRBJ2-3; 7 bases align to TRBD2. CDR3 length: 16 amino acids. V dropped 5 bases and J dropped 1; count of bases not matched to a gene: 9. CDR3 in DNA: TGTGCCAGCAGTCCCCTGGCGGGAGTAGGCACAGATACGCAGTATTTT. Translated: CASSPLAGVGTDTQYF.

This clonotype was counted a few times. The rearrangement joins TRBV6-2 or TRBV6-3 to TRBJ1-2, with D tentatively TRBD1 (5 bases). Germline V gives CDR1 MNHEY, CDR2 SVGEGT. The CDR3 totals 14 residues. The V end lost 4 bases, the J end lost 4 bases, and 13 bases lay between the germline ends. CDR3 DNA: TGTGCCAGCAGTTCGCAGGGAATCAGCTATGGCTACACCTTC. This encodes CASSSQGISYGYTF.

The chain carries TRBV20-1 and TRBJ2-7, with 11 bases aligning to TRBD2. The last part of the DNA fits TRBJ2-5 better; the J call may be wrong. There are 18 residues in the CDR3. Germline V gene data show CDR1 as DFQATT and CDR2 as SNEGSKA (reference sequence). The CDR3 region has the DNA TGCAGTGCTAGAGCCCAAATAGCGGGAGGGTTGAACGGAGAGACCCAGTACTTC. Translation: CSARAQIAGGLNGETQYF.

V usage is TRBV3-1 and J usage is TRBJ2-5, with TRBD1 matching over 7 bases. CDR1 is LGHDT and CDR2 is YNNKEL in the germline V gene (reference sequence). Trimming at V came to 1 base and at J to 3 bases, leaving 2 bases not matched to a gene. The CDR3 extends over 14 amino acids. Here the CDR3 reads CASSQGTGEETQYF. CDR3 DNA sequence: TGTGCCAGCAGCCAAGGGACAGGAGAAGAGACCCAGTACTTC.

This clonotype was picked up many times. The V and J genes are TRBV10-3 and TRBJ2-7, with 10 bases that match TRBD1. Per germline, CDR1 ENHRY and CDR2 SYGVKD. J gave up 2 bases and V 10 bases, and 2 bases lay outside the gene matches. This CDR3 region has 12 residues. CDR3 DNA sequence: TGTGCCACCGGACAGGGGGCCTACGAGCAGTACTTC. Translation: CATGQGAYEQYF.

This rearrangement joins TRBV6-2 or TRBV6-3 to TRBJ2-1; D unclear. The CDR3 is 13 residues long. Germline V CDR1 and CDR2: MNHEY, SVGEGT. V dropped 2 bases and J dropped 7 bases, with 9 bases sitting between them. The CDR3 loop reads CASSYMRSNEQFF. DNA of the CDR3: TGTGCCAGCAGTTACATGCGGTCGAATGAGCAGTTCTTC.

The sample holds many counts of this clonotype. This sequence joins TRBV6-5 and TRBJ2-1; D unresolved. The V gene lost 6 bases and the J gene lost 5 bases, with 5 bases spanning the gap. Germline CDR1 reads MNHEY; CDR2 reads SVGAGI. The CDR3 sequence is 11 residues long. CDR3 nucleotide sequence: TGTGCCAGCAGATCGAACAATGAGCAGTTCTTC. This sequence encodes CASRSNNEQFF.

The table lists this clonotype with many counts. The V and J genes are TRBV24-1 and TRBJ2-3; no clear D gene. The CDR3 consists of 16 residues. V dropped 0 bases and J dropped 5 bases, with 14 bases sitting between them. The V gene's germline CDR1 is KGHDR and CDR2 SFDVKD. The CDR3 DNA follows: TGTGCCACCAGTGATTTGAGTAGCTGGGGAAAAGATACGCAGTATTTT. Encoded protein: CATSDLSSWGKDTQYF.

The chain links TRBV28 to TRBJ2-2; D is ambiguous. Germline CDR1 MDHEN, CDR2 SYDVKM. The V and J ends lost 4 bases and 5 bases respectively, with 8 bases between them. The CDR3 contains 13 residues. This chain's CDR3 is CASSSTYTGELFF. The DNA of the CDR3 is TGTGCCAGCAGTTCTACCTATACCGGGGAGCTGTTTTTT.

For this clonotype: This may come from a read error, since a much larger clone is one base off. The V gene is TRBV4-3, the J gene TRBJ1-1; no clear D. Germline V CDR1 and CDR2: LGHNA, YSLEER. The CDR3 spans 16 residues. V shed 4 bases and J shed 1 base, with 16 bases lying between them. CDR3 in DNA: TGCGCCAGCAGCCGAGATCTGGAGGGTGGGAACACTGAAGCTTTCTTT. It translates to CASSRDLEGGNTEAFF.

In nucleotides, the CDR3 is TGCAGTGCTAGAGCCCAGGGGGACTACACTGAAGCTTTCTTT. It specifies CSARAQGDYTEAFF. V is TRBV20-1 and J is TRBJ1-1, with TRBD1 matching over 7 bases. The CDR3 length is 14 residues. Germline CDR1 is DFQATT and CDR2 is SNEGSKA (reference sequence). J was trimmed by 3 bases and V by 1 base; bases with no gene match: 5.

The gene calls are TRBV6-6 and TRBJ2-7; 9 bases align to TRBD1. The CDR3 totals 14 residues. CDR1 and CDR2 from the germline V gene are MNHNY and SVGAGI (reference sequence). The ends lost 6 bases at V and 7 bases at J; junction bases unmatched: 10. The CDR3 DNA follows: TGTGCCAGCAGAAGGACAGGGGACTACAATGAGCAGTACTTC. Translation: CASRRTGDYNEQYF.